The rows below give T cell receptor beta chains drawn from one sample of a study of OX40 agonist ivuxolimab in advanced cancers. The protocol was immunoSEQ multiplex PCR, while the TCRdb copy is restricted to in-frame clones and leaves out a portion. The data contain 43,000 or so clones, 88% of them singletons. This specimen was CD4+ or CD8+ T cells sorted from blood, taken in a trial of the OX40 agonist ivuxolimab. These receptors were obtained from an adult with an advanced solid tumor such as melanoma, head and neck, liver or kidney cancer. Each CDR3 is given with its conserved first and last residue. A D gene is named only where the DNA matches it firmly. Only part of the rows carry a size: once, few, many, or a class if the clone is expanded.

clone_size | j_call | v_call | cdr3_length | d_call | cdr3_aa | cdr3_nt
NA | TRBJ2-7 | TRBV14 | 15 | TRBD1 | CASSPYGQGAHEQYF | TGTGCCAGCAGCCCCTACGGCCAGGGGGCCCACGAGCAGTACTTC
NA | TRBJ1-5 | TRBV7-2 | 15 | TRBD1 | CASSLGTGINQPQHF | TGTGCCAGCAGCTTAGGGACAGGGATCAATCAGCCCCAGCATTTT
NA | TRBJ2-1 | TRBV28 | 17 | TRBD2 | CASRQGPGTSGRYEQFF | TGTGCCAGCCGCCAGGGGCCGGGGACTAGCGGGAGGTATGAGCAGTTCTTC
NA | TRBJ2-2 | TRBV7-6 | 14 | TRBD1 | CASLRTGSTGELFF | TGTGCCAGCCTACGGACAGGGTCCACCGGGGAGCTGTTTTTT
NA | TRBJ2-1 | TRBV23-1 | 15 | TRBD1 | CASRGDRLSYNEQFF | TGCGCCAGCAGGGGGGACAGACTCTCCTACAATGAGCAGTTCTTC
NA | TRBJ2-1 | TRBV7-2 | 14 | NA | CASSRSRGADEQFF | TGTGCCAGCAGCCGGAGTAGGGGGGCCGATGAGCAGTTCTTC
NA | TRBJ2-1 | TRBV4-3 | 15 | TRBD2 | CASSSTSGSVNEQFF | TGCGCCAGCAGCTCGACTAGCGGGAGTGTCAATGAGCAGTTCTTC
NA | TRBJ2-7 | TRBV20-1 | 11 | NA | CSAGTPGEQYF | TGCAGTGCAGGGACCCCGGGCGAGCAGTACTTC
NA | TRBJ2-1 | TRBV7-2 | 16 | NA | CASTESLALSYNEQFF | TGTGCCAGCACCGAATCTCTAGCGCTCTCCTACAATGAGCAGTTCTTC
NA | TRBJ2-7 | TRBV5-6 | 12 | NA | CASSLRQDREYF | TGTGCCAGCAGCTTGCGTCAGGACAGAGAGTACTTC
NA | TRBJ2-2 | TRBV2 | 17 | TRBD2 | CATRGRVRAGNTGELFF | TGTGCCACCAGAGGGAGGGTTCGGGCTGGGAACACCGGGGAGCTGTTTTTT
NA | TRBJ2-1 | TRBV7-3 | 14 | NA | CASSSPEPTNEQFF | TGTGCCAGCAGCTCCCCGGAGCCCACCAATGAGCAGTTCTTC
NA | TRBJ1-2 | TRBV6-5 | 13 | TRBD1 | CASRNDRAYGYTF | TGTGCCAGCAGAAACGACAGGGCTTATGGCTACACCTTC
NA | TRBJ2-2 | TRBV4-3 | 17 | NA | CASSWSRGRGLNGELFF | TGCGCCAGCAGCTGGAGCCGGGGGAGAGGTCTTAACGGGGAGCTGTTTTTT
NA | TRBJ2-1 | TRBV11-2 | 14 | TRBD2 | CASLFGTRAHEQFF | TGTGCCAGCCTCTTCGGGACTAGGGCTCATGAGCAGTTCTTC
NA | TRBJ2-2 | TRBV7-6 | 15 | NA | CASSLGAAGTGELFF | TGTGCCAGCAGCTTAGGCGCGGCCGGCACCGGGGAGCTGTTTTTT
NA | TRBJ1-5 | TRBV6-4 | 13 | NA | CASSEDSHQPQHF | TGTGCCAGCAGTGAGGACAGTCATCAGCCCCAGCATTTT
NA | TRBJ2-1 | TRBV19 | 15 | NA | CASRGRGSVYNEQFF | TGTGCCAGTAGGGGGAGGGGGAGCGTATACAATGAGCAGTTCTTC
once | TRBJ2-1 | TRBV7-3 | 15 | TRBD1 | CASSPHRGSYNEQFF | TGTGCCAGCAGCCCCCACAGGGGTTCCTACAATGAGCAGTTCTTC
few | TRBJ2-7 | TRBV27 | 13 | NA | CASTSPGSDEQYF | TGTGCCAGCACATCCCCAGGGTCGGACGAGCAGTACTTC
NA | TRBJ1-1 | TRBV28 | 15 | NA | CASSFGAAWRTEAFF | TGTGCCAGCAGTTTCGGGGCAGCCTGGCGCACTGAAGCTTTCTTT
NA | TRBJ1-2 | TRBV12-2 | 14 | NA | CASRFRTWAYGYTF | TGTGCAAGTCGCTTCCGAACCTGGGCCTATGGCTACACCTTC
NA | TRBJ2-1 | TRBV10-1 | 16 | NA | CASSEMAEPSYNEQFF | TGCGCCAGCAGTGAAATGGCGGAGCCCTCCTACAATGAGCAGTTCTTC
NA | TRBJ2-7 | TRBV28 | 14 | TRBD2 | CASRTSGSWDEQYF | TGTGCCAGCCGGACTAGCGGGAGTTGGGACGAGCAGTACTTC
NA | TRBJ2-3 | TRBV4-2 | 15 | TRBD1 | CASSQPGQGTDTQYF | TGTGCCAGCAGCCAGCCGGGACAGGGAACAGATACGCAGTATTTT
NA | TRBJ1-5 | TRBV29-1 | 12 | NA | CSVGSSNQPQHF | TGCAGCGTTGGGAGTAGCAATCAGCCCCAGCATTTT
NA | TRBJ2-2 | TRBV5-1 | 15 | NA | CASSSRGIHTGELFF | TGCGCCAGCAGCTCCAGGGGAATACACACCGGGGAGCTGTTTTTT
NA | TRBJ2-1 | TRBV30 | 12 | TRBD2 | CAWTAGGFEQFF | TGTGCCTGGACCGCGGGAGGCTTTGAGCAGTTCTTC
few | TRBJ1-3 | TRBV9 | 16 | NA | CASSVDPVFSGNTIYF | TGTGCCAGCAGCGTAGATCCGGTATTCTCTGGAAACACCATATATTTT
NA | TRBJ2-5 | TRBV15 | 17 | TRBD2 | CATSREGRRGYQETQYF | TGTGCCACCAGCAGAGAGGGGCGGCGGGGGTACCAAGAGACCCAGTACTTC
NA | TRBJ2-5 | TRBV5-1 | 12 | NA | CASGWTQETQYF | TGCGCCAGCGGGTGGACCCAAGAGACCCAGTACTTC
NA | TRBJ2-1 | TRBV7-2 | 16 | TRBD2 | CASSPEVRAGVVEQFF | TGTGCCAGCAGCCCCGAGGTTCGAGCGGGAGTTGTTGAGCAGTTCTTC
NA | TRBJ2-7 | TRBV27 | 15 | TRBD2 | CASTPSGGRGYEQYF | TGTGCCAGCACCCCGAGTGGCGGGAGAGGTTACGAGCAGTACTTC
few | TRBJ1-1 | TRBV18 | 14 | NA | CASSPGHTNTEAFF | TGTGCCAGCTCACCGGGCCACACGAACACTGAAGCTTTCTTT
NA | TRBJ1-2 | TRBV7-9 | 14 | NA | CASSPNTGARGYTF | TGTGCCAGCAGCCCGAATACAGGAGCTCGTGGCTACACCTTC
NA | TRBJ2-1 | TRBV5-1 | 17 | TRBD2 | CASSSPSGRSSYNEQFF | TGCGCCAGCAGCTCTCCTAGCGGGAGGTCCTCCTACAATGAGCAGTTCTTC
NA | TRBJ2-5 | TRBV7-3 | 13 | TRBD1 | CASSARGQETQYF | TGTGCCAGCAGCGCCAGGGGGCAGGAGACCCAGTACTTC
NA | TRBJ2-2 | TRBV11-2 | 16 | TRBD2 | CASTLAGGANTGELFF | TGTGCCAGCACACTAGCGGGAGGTGCGAACACCGGGGAGCTGTTTTTT
NA | TRBJ2-3 | TRBV25-1 | 13 | TRBD1 | CASGDRMADTQYF | TGTGCCAGCGGGGACAGGATGGCAGATACGCAGTATTTT
few | TRBJ1-5 | TRBV4-2 | 15 | NA | CASSPTNHGNQPQHF | TGTGCCAGCAGCCCCACAAACCATGGTAATCAGCCCCAGCATTTT
NA | TRBJ2-5 | TRBV29-1 | 12 | NA | CSVEDLVETQYF | TGCAGCGTTGAAGATTTGGTGGAGACCCAGTACTTC
NA | TRBJ1-3 | TRBV15 | 15 | NA | CATSSTHNSGNTIYF | TGTGCCACCAGCTCCACCCACAACTCTGGAAACACCATATATTTT
NA | TRBJ2-3 | TRBV28 | 15 | NA | CASSRPGLQGDTQYF | TGTGCCAGCAGCAGACCGGGACTGCAAGGGGATACGCAGTATTTT
NA | TRBJ2-7 | TRBV18 | 13 | NA | CASSRLGLNEQYF | TGTGCCAGCTCCCGACTAGGCTTGAACGAGCAGTACTTC
NA | TRBJ2-7 | TRBV18 | 14 | NA | CASSPSRSEGEQYF | TGTGCCAGCTCACCAAGCAGGAGCGAGGGCGAGCAGTACTTC
NA | TRBJ1-1 | TRBV6-6 | 12 | NA | CASRLQLTEAFF | TGTGCCAGCAGACTACAGCTAACTGAAGCTTTCTTT
NA | TRBJ2-5 | TRBV4-1 | 15 | NA | CASSQGVAGQETQYF | TGCGCCAGCAGCCAAGGGGTGGCGGGTCAAGAGACCCAGTACTTC
NA | TRBJ2-3 | TRBV2 | 15 | TRBD2 | CASSDRLAVSDTQYF | TGTGCCAGCAGTGACCGACTAGCGGTCTCAGATACGCAGTATTTT
few | TRBJ2-2 | TRBV19 | 14 | NA | CASRYGTNTGELFF | TGTGCCAGTCGATACGGGACGAACACCGGGGAGCTGTTTTTT
once | TRBJ1-5 | TRBV25-1 | 17 | TRBD1 | CASRLAGGWTSNQPQHF | TGTGCCAGCAGACTCGCAGGGGGCTGGACTAGCAATCAGCCCCAGCATTTT
NA | TRBJ2-7 | TRBV28 | 14 | NA | CASRPNRVPYEQYF | TGTGCCAGCAGGCCTAACAGGGTCCCCTACGAGCAGTACTTC
once | TRBJ2-1 | TRBV7-2 | 18 | NA | CASSLGGGQTGPYNEQFF | TGTGCCAGCAGCTTAGGGGGGGGACAGACGGGTCCCTACAATGAGCAGTTCTTC
NA | TRBJ1-2 | TRBV29-1 | 11 | TRBD1 | CSVQGVGGYTF | TGCAGCGTTCAGGGGGTAGGCGGCTACACCTTC
NA | TRBJ2-2 | TRBV7-2 | 13 | NA | CASSPGGSGELFF | TGTGCCAGCAGCCCAGGGGGGTCCGGGGAGCTGTTTTTT
NA | TRBJ2-4 | TRBV5-4 | 13 | NA | CASSLDGKNIQYF | TGTGCCAGCAGCTTGGACGGGAAAAACATTCAGTACTTC
NA | TRBJ2-1 | TRBV19 | 18 | TRBD2 | CASSIRASSGSSYNEQFF | TGTGCCAGTAGTATTAGGGCCAGTAGCGGGAGTTCCTACAATGAGCAGTTCTTC
once | TRBJ2-7 | TRBV30 | 11 | TRBD2 | CAASGGDEQYF | TGTGCCGCTTCGGGGGGGGACGAGCAGTACTTC